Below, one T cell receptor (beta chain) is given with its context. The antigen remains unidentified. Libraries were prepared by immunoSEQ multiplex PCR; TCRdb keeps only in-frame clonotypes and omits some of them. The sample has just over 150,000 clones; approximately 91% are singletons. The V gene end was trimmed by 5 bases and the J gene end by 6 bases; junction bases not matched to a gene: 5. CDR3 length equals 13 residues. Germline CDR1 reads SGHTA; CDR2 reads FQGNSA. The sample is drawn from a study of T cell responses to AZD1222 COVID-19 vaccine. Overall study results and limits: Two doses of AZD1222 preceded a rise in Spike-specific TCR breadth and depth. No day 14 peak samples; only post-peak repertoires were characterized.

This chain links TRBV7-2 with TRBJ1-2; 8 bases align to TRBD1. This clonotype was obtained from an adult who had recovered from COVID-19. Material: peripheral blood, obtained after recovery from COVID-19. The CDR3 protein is CASSIQGVNGYTF. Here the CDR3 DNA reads TGTGCCAGCAGCATACAGGGGGTAAATGGCTACACCTTC.